This T cell receptor (beta chain) was recovered during a study of cytomegalovirus exposure and HLA in healthy donors. Whole-study findings and limits: There were several of the most significant clusters that appeared linked to common viral pathogens in a later analysis. Later analysis indicated greater clonal expansion among HLA-associated TCR beta chains than among equally common other chains. Some segments of the V type, notably TRBV6-2 and TRBV6-3, were excluded as indistinguishable.

Points on this clone: Antigen: not known.

This CDR3 has 15 residues. Looked up from germline, CDR1 is SGDLS and CDR2 is YYNGEE. V was trimmed by 4 bases and J by 2 bases, leaving 12 bases between them. This PCR relied on a set of 60 Vbeta primers and 13 Jbeta primers. TCRdb keeps only in-frame clones here, not all; method: immunoSEQ multiplex PCR. The sample has 100,000 to 150,000 clones, over 65% seen once. The rearrangement joins TRBV9 to TRBJ2-2, with D unresolved. This clonotype was sampled from a man aged 25 to 45 in good health and CMV-seropositive. Sample: PBMCs. CDR3 region: CASSPFRPNTGELFF. As DNA, the CDR3 is TGTGCCAGCAGCCCCTTCCGTCCCAACACCGGGGAGCTGTTTTTT.